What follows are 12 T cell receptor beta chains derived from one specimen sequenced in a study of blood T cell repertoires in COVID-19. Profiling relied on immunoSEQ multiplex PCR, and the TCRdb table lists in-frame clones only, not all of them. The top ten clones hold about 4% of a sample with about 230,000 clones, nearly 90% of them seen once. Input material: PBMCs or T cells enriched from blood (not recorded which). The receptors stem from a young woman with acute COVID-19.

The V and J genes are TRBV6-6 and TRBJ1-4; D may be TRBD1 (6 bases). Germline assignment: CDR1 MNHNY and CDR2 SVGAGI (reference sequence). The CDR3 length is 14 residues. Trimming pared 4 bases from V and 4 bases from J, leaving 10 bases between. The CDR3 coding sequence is TGTGCCAGCAGTTTGGACAGTTATAATGAAAAACTGTTTTTT. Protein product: CASSLDSYNEKLFF.

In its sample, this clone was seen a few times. The CDR3 DNA follows: TGCGCCAGCAGTGAGTCGACGGACTTTCTTAATGGCTACACCTTC. Translating gives CASSESTDFLNGYTF. The chain carries TRBV10-1 and TRBJ1-2; D gene unclear. The CDR3 totals 15 residues. Looked up from germline, CDR1 is WNHNN and CDR2 is SYGVQD (reference sequence). Deletions cut 0 bases from V and 6 bases from J, with 14 bases between.

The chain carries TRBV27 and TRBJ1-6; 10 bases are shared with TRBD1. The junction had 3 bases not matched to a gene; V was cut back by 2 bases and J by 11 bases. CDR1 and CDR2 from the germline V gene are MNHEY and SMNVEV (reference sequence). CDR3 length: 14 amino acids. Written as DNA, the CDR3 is TGTGCCAGCAGTTTAGGGACAGGGGCCGCACCCCTCCACTTT. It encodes CASSLGTGAAPLHF.

CDR3 DNA: TGTGCCAGCAGCAACTCGGACAACCAAAAACTGTTTTTT. Its translation is CASSNSDNQKLFF. The chain joins TRBV2 to TRBJ1-4, with D possibly TRBD1 on 5 matching bases. Germline lookup yields CDR1 SNHLY and CDR2 FYNNEI. The CDR3 consists of 13 residues. V lost 6 bases to trimming and J lost 9 bases, with 14 bases between them.

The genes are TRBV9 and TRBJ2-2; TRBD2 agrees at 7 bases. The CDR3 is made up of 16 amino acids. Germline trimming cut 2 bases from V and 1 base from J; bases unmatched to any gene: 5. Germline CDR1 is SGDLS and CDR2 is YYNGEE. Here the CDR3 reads CASSVSGLMNTGELFF. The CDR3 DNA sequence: TGTGCCAGCAGCGTCTCGGGACTAATGAACACCGGGGAGCTGTTTTTT. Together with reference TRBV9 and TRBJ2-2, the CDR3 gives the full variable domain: DSGVTQTPKHLITATGQRVTLRCSPRSGDLSVYWYQQSLDQGLQFLIQYYNGEERAKGNILERFSAQQFPDLHSELNLSSLELGDSALYFCASSVSGLMNTGELFFGEGSRLTVL.

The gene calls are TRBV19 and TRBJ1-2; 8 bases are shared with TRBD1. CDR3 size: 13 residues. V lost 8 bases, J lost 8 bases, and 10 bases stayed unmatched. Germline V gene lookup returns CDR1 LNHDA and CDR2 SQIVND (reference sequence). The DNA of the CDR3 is TGTGCCAGTGGTTCCGGGACAGGAGGCGGCTACACCTTC. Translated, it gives CASGSGTGGGYTF.

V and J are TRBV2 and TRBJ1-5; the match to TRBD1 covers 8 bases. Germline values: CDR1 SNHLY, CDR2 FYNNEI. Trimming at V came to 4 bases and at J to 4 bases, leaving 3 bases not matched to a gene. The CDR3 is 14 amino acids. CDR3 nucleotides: TGTGCCAGCAGTGGTACAGGGGGTAATCAGCCCCAGCATTTT. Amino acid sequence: CASSGTGGNQPQHF.

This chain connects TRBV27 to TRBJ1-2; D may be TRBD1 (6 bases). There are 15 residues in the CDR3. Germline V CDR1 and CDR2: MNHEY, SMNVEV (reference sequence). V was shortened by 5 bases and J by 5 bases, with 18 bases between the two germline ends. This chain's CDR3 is CASSGVGGGRYGYTF. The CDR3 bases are TGTGCCAGCAGTGGGGTGGGGGGGGGCCGATATGGCTACACCTTC.

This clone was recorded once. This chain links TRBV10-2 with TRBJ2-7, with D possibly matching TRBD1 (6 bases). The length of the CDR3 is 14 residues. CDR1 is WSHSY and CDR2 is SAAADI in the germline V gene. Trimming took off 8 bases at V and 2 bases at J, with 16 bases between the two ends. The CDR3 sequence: CASAPAGVAYEQYF. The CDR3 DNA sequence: TGCGCCAGCGCGCCGGCAGGGGTTGCCTACGAGCAGTACTTC.

The CDR3 sequence: CASSSVPGTSGEETQYF. The CDR3 nucleotides read TGCGCCAGCAGCTCGGTGCCGGGGACTAGCGGGGAAGAGACCCAGTACTTC. The J gene is TRBJ2-5, the V gene TRBV5-1; 13 positions match TRBD2. V was pared by 3 bases and J by 3 bases, with 8 bases of the junction left unmatched. The CDR3 runs 17 residues. Germline CDR1 and CDR2: SGHRS and YFSETQ.

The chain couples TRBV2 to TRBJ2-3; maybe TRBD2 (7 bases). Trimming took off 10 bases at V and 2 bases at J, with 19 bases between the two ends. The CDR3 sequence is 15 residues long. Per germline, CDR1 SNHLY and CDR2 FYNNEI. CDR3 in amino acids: CAIQGRDIFTDTQYF. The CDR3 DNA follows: TGTGCCATCCAGGGGAGGGACATCTTCACAGATACGCAGTATTTT.

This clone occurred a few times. CDR3 sequence: CASSPGGGRYGYTF. Here the CDR3 DNA reads TGTGCCAGCAGTCCCGGGGGAGGGCGGTATGGCTACACCTTC. This chain uses TRBV27 with TRBJ1-2; D is possibly TRBD1 (5 bases). Per the germline V gene, CDR1 is MNHEY and CDR2 is SMNVEV (reference sequence). V was shortened by 5 bases and J by 5 bases, with 15 bases between the two germline ends. This CDR3 spans 14 amino acids.